This is a list of T cell receptor beta chains from one sample in a study of cytomegalovirus exposure and HLA in healthy donors. Data came from immunoSEQ multiplex PCR; TCRdb stores just in-frame clones and leaves some out. The sample carries about 180,000 clones, 75% to 85% recorded once. The sequencing input was PBMCs. All receptors come from a man between 18 and 35 years old in good health and CMV-seronegative. The CDR3 runs from the conserved cysteine through the conserved F or W. Fields, in order: clone size, J gene, D gene, V gene, CDR3 protein, CDR3 DNA. The D gene is left open where the match is weak. A clone size is listed for some rows: how often the clone was seen (once, few, many), or a class if it is expanded.

>-|TRBJ2-5|TRBD1|TRBV5-4
CASSLARGETQYF
TGTGCCAGCAGCTTGGCCAGGGGGGAGACCCAGTACTTC
>-|TRBJ1-4|-|TRBV5-1
CASSPGSGGSEKLFF
TGCGCCAGCAGCCCTGGTTCGGGGGGTTCTGAAAAACTGTTTTTT
>-|TRBJ1-5|TRBD1|TRBV5-8
CASSAGTGFDQPQHF
TGTGCCAGCAGCGCCGGGACAGGGTTCGATCAGCCCCAGCATTTT
>-|TRBJ2-1|TRBD2|TRBV4-2
CASSLGLAGGVNEQFF
TGTGCCAGCAGCCTCGGACTAGCGGGGGGTGTCAATGAGCAGTTCTTC
>-|TRBJ2-7|TRBD1|TRBV29-1
CSVGTGSTHEQYF
TGCAGCGTTGGGACAGGGTCCACCCACGAGCAGTACTTC
>-|TRBJ1-3|TRBD1|TRBV9
CASSVMAGGSGNTIYF
TGTGCCAGCAGCGTAATGGCAGGGGGGAGTGGAAACACCATATATTTT
>once|TRBJ2-1|TRBD2|TRBV7-6
CASSPSGLAYRGNEQFF
TGTGCCAGCAGCCCTTCGGGACTAGCTTATAGGGGCAATGAGCAGTTCTTC
>once|TRBJ1-3|-|TRBV19
CASSGISEGTGNTIYF
TGTGCCAGTAGTGGGATATCGGAGGGGACCGGAAACACCATATATTTT
>-|TRBJ1-1|-|TRBV15
CATSRDFRATEAFF
TGTGCCACCAGCAGAGATTTCAGGGCGACTGAAGCTTTCTTT
>-|TRBJ1-2|-|TRBV25-1
CARITTSNYGYTF
TGTGCCCGGATTACGACAAGCAACTATGGCTACACCTTC
>-|TRBJ1-2|TRBD1|TRBV7-2
CASSLNDRGYGYTF
TGTGCCAGCAGCTTGAATGACAGGGGCTATGGCTACACCTTC
>-|TRBJ2-2|-|TRBV7-7
CASSFGIRTGELFF
TGTGCTAGCAGCTTCGGGATCCGCACCGGGGAGCTGTTTTTT
>-|TRBJ2-1|-|TRBV30
CAWTTQELNNEQFF
TGTGCCTGGACAACTCAAGAACTCAACAATGAGCAGTTCTTC
>once|TRBJ2-1|-|TRBV2
CASSGNNEQFF
TGTGCCAGTAGCGGAAACAATGAGCAGTTCTTC
>-|TRBJ2-1|-|TRBV7-9
CASSLNSYNEQFF
TGTGCCAGCAGCTTAAACTCATACAATGAGCAGTTCTTC
>-|TRBJ1-5|-|TRBV7-9
CASSLDRWQGIQPQHF
TGTGCCAGCAGCTTAGACAGGTGGCAGGGGATCCAGCCCCAGCATTTT
>-|TRBJ1-2|TRBD1|TRBV30
CAWTNPATGNYGYTF
TGTGCCTGGACTAATCCCGCGACAGGGAACTATGGCTACACCTTC
>-|TRBJ2-3|-|TRBV7-3
CASSLIRQPPSTDTQYF
TGTGCCAGCAGCTTAATAAGACAGCCCCCTAGCACAGATACGCAGTATTTT
>-|TRBJ1-5|TRBD1|TRBV2
CASSYRDRGYPQHF
TGTGCCAGCAGTTACCGGGACAGGGGTTATCCCCAGCATTTT
>-|TRBJ2-7|TRBD2|TRBV7-2
CASSRGLAESYEQYF
TGTGCCAGCAGTAGAGGACTAGCGGAGTCCTACGAGCAGTACTTC
>-|TRBJ2-7|TRBD2|TRBV5-1
CASSGRAWKGTNNSSGLTYEQYF
TGCGCCAGCTCAGGACGAGCGTGGAAGGGGACAAACAACTCTAGCGGGCTAACCTACGAGCAGTACTTC
>-|TRBJ2-5|-|TRBV4-1
CASRGAGETQYF
TGCGCCAGCCGCGGGGCCGGAGAGACCCAGTACTTC
>-|TRBJ2-5|-|TRBV21-1
CASGRDEGLAGEETQYF
TGTGCCAGCGGAAGGGATGAAGGGCTAGCGGGGGAAGAGACCCAGTACTTC
>-|TRBJ2-7|-|TRBV7-9
CASSLSISSYEQYF
TGTGCCAGCAGCTTAAGTATCAGCTCCTACGAGCAGTACTTC
>-|TRBJ2-5|-|TRBV29-1
CSVGLMETQYF
TGCAGCGTCGGTCTTATGGAGACCCAGTACTTC
>few|TRBJ2-7|TRBD1|TRBV10-2
CATRQGYEQYF
TGCGCCACGCGACAGGGGTACGAGCAGTACTTC
>many|TRBJ2-6|-|TRBV5-8
CASSPGVAPLSGANVLTF
TGTGCCAGCAGCCCGGGTGTAGCCCCCCTAAGTGGGGCCAACGTCCTGACTTTC
>few|TRBJ1-1|TRBD1|TRBV4-3
CASSQEGRGDTEAFF
TGCGCCAGCAGCCAAGAGGGCAGGGGGGACACTGAAGCTTTCTTT
>-|TRBJ2-5|-|TRBV9
CASSVGGVEETQYF
TGTGCCAGCAGCGTAGGAGGAGTTGAAGAGACCCAGTACTTC
>-|TRBJ1-2|-|TRBV21-1
CASSKGWDRVDYGYTF
TGTGCCAGCAGCAAAGGCTGGGACAGGGTAGACTATGGCTACACCTTC
>few|TRBJ1-1|-|TRBV7-7
CASSSQPGTEAFF
TGTGCTAGCAGCTCTCAACCGGGCACTGAAGCTTTCTTT
>-|TRBJ1-5|TRBD1|TRBV4-1
CASSHLFTGGRGNQPQHF
TGCGCCAGCAGCCACCTATTCACAGGGGGCAGGGGCAATCAGCCCCAGCATTTT
>-|TRBJ2-2|TRBD2|TRBV27
CASSLRDRLAGGRGRTGELFF
TGTGCCAGCAGTTTAAGAGACCGACTAGCGGGGGGGCGGGGTAGGACCGGGGAGCTGTTTTTT
>-|TRBJ2-7|-|TRBV5-1
CASSSHSPQLGEQYF
TGCGCCAGCAGCTCACACAGCCCCCAGCTGGGCGAGCAGTACTTC
>-|TRBJ2-7|TRBD1|TRBV6-6
CASSPGQGRYEQYF
TGTGCCAGCAGTCCCGGACAGGGACGGTACGAGCAGTACTTC
>once|TRBJ2-1|TRBD2|TRBV2
CASSASGSKSNEQFF
TGTGCCAGCAGTGCCAGCGGGAGTAAATCCAATGAGCAGTTCTTC
>-|TRBJ2-7|-|TRBV25-1
CASSEYNREYEQYF
TGTGCCAGCAGTGAATATAACAGGGAGTACGAGCAGTACTTC
>medium-sized|TRBJ2-3|-|TRBV7-9
CASSSLGNTDTQYF
TGTGCCAGCAGCTCCCTGGGCAACACAGATACGCAGTATTTT
>-|TRBJ2-1|TRBD2|TRBV5-1
CASKKTSGSSYNEQFF
TGCGCCAGCAAAAAGACTAGCGGGAGTTCTTACAATGAGCAGTTCTTC
>-|TRBJ2-3|-|TRBV7-2
CASSQDRRSTDTQYF
TGTGCCAGCAGCCAAGACCGGAGAAGCACAGATACGCAGTATTTT
>-|TRBJ2-5|TRBD2|TRBV5-6
CASSLTWHPSGGGETQYF
TGTGCCAGCAGCTTAACTTGGCATCCTAGCGGGGGCGGGGAGACCCAGTACTTC
>-|TRBJ1-3|TRBD1|TRBV5-4
CASIGGTGGNTIYF
TGTGCCAGCATCGGCGGGACAGGCGGAAACACCATATATTTT
>-|TRBJ1-1|-|TRBV19
CASTETGGNTEAFF
TGTGCCAGTACAGAGACGGGAGGGAACACTGAAGCTTTCTTT
>once|TRBJ2-2|TRBD2|TRBV2
CASSDDSGGNTGELFF
TGTGCCAGCAGTGATGATAGCGGGGGGAACACCGGGGAGCTGTTTTTT
>-|TRBJ2-7|TRBD1|TRBV5-1
CASQARQGKTREQYF
TGCGCCAGCCAGGCCAGACAGGGGAAGACGCGGGAGCAGTACTTC
>-|TRBJ1-1|TRBD1|TRBV30
CAWTGQSNTEAFF
TGTGCCTGGACGGGACAGTCGAACACTGAAGCTTTCTTT
>-|TRBJ2-7|-|TRBV7-9
CASSLANRDYEQYF
TGTGCCAGCAGCTTGGCTAACAGGGACTACGAGCAGTACTTC
>-|TRBJ1-6|-|TRBV2
CASSGENSPLHF
TGTGCCAGCAGTGGGGAGAATTCACCCCTCCACTTT
>-|TRBJ1-1|TRBD1|TRBV10-3
CAPNRGDRGMNTEAFF
TGTGCCCCCAATCGTGGGGACAGGGGTATGAACACTGAAGCTTTCTTT
>-|TRBJ1-4|-|TRBV6-5
CASSRRDTEKLFF
TGCGCCAGCAGTCGCCGGGACACTGAAAAACTGTTTTTT
>-|TRBJ2-5|TRBD2|TRBV9
CASSAPTSGRSGTQYF
TGTGCCAGCAGCGCGCCGACTAGCGGGAGGTCCGGGACCCAGTACTTC
>-|TRBJ2-3|-|TRBV27
CASSSWSGGLGDTQYF
TGTGCCAGCAGTTCGTGGTCAGGAGGGTTGGGAGATACGCAGTATTTT
>few|TRBJ1-2|-|TRBV7-2
CASSSTSSYGYTF
TGTGCCAGCAGCTCCACCTCGAGCTATGGCTACACCTTC